This T cell receptor (beta chain) was retrieved from a study of cytomegalovirus exposure and HLA in healthy donors. Study-level findings and limits: The classifier reportedly diagnosed cytomegalovirus status with high sensitivity and specificity.

The CDR3 extends over 15 amino acids. V lost 3 bases, J lost 7 bases, and 17 bases lay in between. The germline gives CDR1 SGHRS, CDR2 YFSETQ. The PCR used 60 Vbeta and 13 Jbeta primers. Generated by immunoSEQ multiplex PCR, the TCRdb table keeps only in-frame clones and is missing some. The table lists over 120,000 clones, 60% to 75% of them singletons. Details on this clone: Its antigen is unknown.

This sequence originates from a man aged 25 to 45 in good health and CMV-seronegative. V gene TRBV5-1 combines with J gene TRBJ2-1; tentative D call: TRBD1 (6 bases). Sequencing was carried out using PBMCs. CDR3 bases: TGCGCCAGCAGCTCGACAGGTTTGGGGTATAATGAGCAGTTCTTC. Its translation is CASSSTGLGYNEQFF. Looking up the rest from reference TRBV5-1 and TRBJ2-1 gives the full variable domain: KAGVTQTPRYLIKTRGQQVTLSCSPISGHRSVSWYQQTPGQGLQFLFEYFSETQRNKGNFPGRFSGRQFSNSRSEMNVSTLELGDSALYLCASSSTGLGYNEQFFGPGTRLTVL.